Shown below are 31 T cell receptor beta chains from a single sample sequenced in a study. TCRdb re-derived calls from the RT-PCR reads in MiXCR, one entry per CDR3 protein. The table lists about 680,000 distinct CDR3 sequences, 12% to 15% of them singletons, with 3.6% in the top ten. The sequenced material came from memory CD4+ T cells from blood. The receptors here all came from a female donor in good health, serving as a healthy control.

This clonotype showed up just a few times. The chain joins TRBV5-6 to TRBJ2-2; possibly TRBD1 for D (5 bases). The CDR3 has 16 amino acids. V dropped 3 bases and J dropped 6 bases, with 18 bases sitting between them. CDR1 is SGHDT, CDR2 YYEEEE, per germline. CDR3 sequence: CASSSVGAGSAGELFF. The CDR3 nucleotides read TGTGCCAGCAGCTCGGTAGGGGCAGGGTCGGCCGGGGAGCTGTTTTTT.

This clonotype has only a few counts. The chain employs TRBV6-2 or TRBV6-3 and TRBJ1-2; D unresolved. The germline V gene encodes CDR1 MNHEY and CDR2 SVGEGT. The V gene lost 1 base and the J gene lost 8 bases, with 11 bases spanning the gap. The CDR3 is 13 amino acids. The CDR3 DNA is TGTGCCAGCAGTTACTTTGACAAGTCCGGCTACACCTTC. Its protein product is CASSYFDKSGYTF.

The genes are TRBV6-5 and TRBJ1-2; 9 bases are a match to TRBD1. The CDR3 runs 15 residues. Unmatched junction bases numbered 7, after V lost 4 bases and J lost 4 bases. Germline V gene data show CDR1 as MNHEY and CDR2 as SVGAGI. This CDR3 is CASSSGGQGSYGYTF. The DNA of the CDR3 is TGTGCCAGCAGTTCAGGCGGACAGGGGAGCTATGGCTACACCTTC.

This clonotype was counted at least ten times. This chain uses TRBV12-3 or TRBV12-4 with TRBJ2-7, with 8 bases identical to TRBD1. CDR3 size: 12 residues. The ends lost 10 bases at V and 6 bases at J; junction bases unmatched: 8. CDR3 in amino acids: CATMDRVGEQYF. The CDR3 coding sequence is TGTGCCACCATGGACAGGGTTGGCGAGCAGTACTTC.

V is TRBV19 and J is TRBJ2-3; no firm D call. The CDR3 covers 13 residues. Germline V gene lookup returns CDR1 LNHDA and CDR2 SQIVND (reference sequence). Trimming removed 6 bases from V and 4 bases from J, with 11 bases in between. CDR3 sequence: CASRPRNSDTQYF. CDR3 DNA: TGTGCCAGTAGACCTCGGAACTCAGATACGCAGTATTTT.

In its sample, this clonotype was seen many times. This chain uses TRBV12-3 or TRBV12-4 with TRBJ2-5; perhaps D is TRBD1 or TRBD2 (6 bases each). The CDR3 runs to 12 residues. V lost 6 bases and J 7 bases, leaving 12 bases between the germline ends. The chain's CDR3 is CASRTGGATQYF. As DNA, the CDR3 is TGTGCCAGCAGAACCGGGGGCGCGACCCAGTACTTC.

The chain has TRBV28 and TRBJ1-1; a weak D match, TRBD1 (6 bases). CDR3 length: 15 residues. CDR1 is MDHEN and CDR2 is SYDVKM in the germline V gene. Trimming cost V 9 bases and J 1 base, with 18 bases left between them. Here the CDR3 DNA reads TGTGCCAGTCAGCCAGGGGCCCTAACGAACACTGAAGCTTTCTTT. It is translated as CASQPGALTNTEAFF.

This clonotype was detected a few times. This chain joins TRBV20-1 and TRBJ2-3; no clear D gene. Germline lookup yields CDR1 DFQATT and CDR2 SNEGSKA (reference sequence). V was cut by 2 bases and J by 5 bases, with 8 bases left in between. There are 12 residues in the CDR3. This CDR3 is CSARPYGDTQYF. The DNA of the CDR3 is TGCAGTGCTAGACCCTACGGAGATACGCAGTATTTT.

The genes are TRBV7-2 and TRBJ1-2, with D perhaps TRBD1 (5 bases). CDR3 size: 17 residues. V lost 1 base to trimming and J lost 4 bases, with 19 bases between them. Germline V gene data show CDR1 as SGHTA and CDR2 as FQGNSA. As DNA, the CDR3 is TGTGCCAGCAGCTTAGGGAGGGCTGGGGTTGGGGGCTATGGCTACACCTTC. Residues: CASSLGRAGVGGYGYTF.

This clonotype was seen repeatedly, ten times or more. The chain joins TRBV29-1 to TRBJ2-3, with D possibly TRBD1 on 6 matching bases. V was shortened by 4 bases and J by 6 bases, with 17 bases between the two germline ends. Germline V gene data show CDR1 as SQVTM and CDR2 as ANQGSEA. CDR3 size: 14 residues. The chain's CDR3 is CSVVRDTHLDTQYF. The CDR3, as DNA: TGCAGCGTTGTCCGGGACACCCACCTGGATACGCAGTATTTT.

This clonotype showed up many times. This chain uses TRBV12-3 or TRBV12-4 with TRBJ2-3, with TRBD2 matching 10 bases. The CDR3 sequence is 16 residues long. The junction had 6 bases not matched to a gene; V was cut back by 4 bases and J by 2 bases. The CDR3 DNA follows: TGTGCCAGCAGTTGGGGACTAGCGAAGCTCACAGATACGCAGTATTTT. Translated: CASSWGLAKLTDTQYF.

V is TRBV5-5 and J is TRBJ2-7; TRBD1 aligns across 9 bases. V shed 0 bases and J 3 bases; nucleotides not matched to a gene: 4. The CDR3 covers 15 residues. The germline CDR1 and CDR2 sequences are SGHKS and YYEKEE (reference sequence). The CDR3 nucleotides read TGTGCCAGCAGCTTGGTGGGACAGGGCCTCTACGAGCAGTACTTC. This sequence encodes CASSLVGQGLYEQYF.

The rearrangement uses TRBV10-3 and TRBJ2-1; 11 nucleotides agree with TRBD1. The J segment lost 11 bases and the V segment lost 2 bases, leaving 8 bases of the junction unmatched. Looked up from germline, CDR1 is ENHRY and CDR2 is SYGVKD. This CDR3 spans 15 amino acids. The CDR3 DNA is TGTGCCATCAGTGAGGGACAGGGGGCAAGTATTCAGCAGTTCTTC. Protein: CAISEGQGASIQQFF.

The chain couples TRBV4-1 to TRBJ2-4; D might be TRBD2 (5 bases). The length of the CDR3 is 15 residues. V was shortened by 3 bases and J by 1 base, with 10 bases between the two germline ends. Germline assignment: CDR1 MGHRA and CDR2 YSYEKL. The CDR3 spells CASSQGDGAKNIQYF. CDR3 DNA sequence: TGCGCCAGCAGCCAGGGAGATGGGGCCAAAAACATTCAGTACTTC.

This clonotype showed up just a few times. The V gene is TRBV28, the J gene TRBJ2-7; D is unresolved. The CDR3 consists of 13 residues. V lost 1 base and J lost 9, with 13 bases in between. Germline CDR1 is MDHEN and CDR2 is SYDVKM. CDR3 sequence reads: CASSLLTVRGQYF. The CDR3 nucleotides read TGTGCCAGCAGTTTATTGACGGTACGAGGGCAGTACTTC. Filled out from reference TRBV28 and TRBJ2-7, the complete variable domain reads DVKVTQSSRYLVKRTGEKVFLECVQDMDHENMFWYRQDPGLGLRLIYFSYDVKMKEKGDIPEGYSVSREKKERFSLILESASTNQTSMYLCASSLLTVRGQYFGPGTRLTVT.

The chain employs TRBV19 and TRBJ1-1, with unresolved D. Trimming removed 3 bases at V and 1 base at J, with 6 bases between. Looked up from germline, CDR1 is LNHDA and CDR2 is SQIVND (reference sequence). The CDR3 is 13 residues long. The CDR3 here is CASSIWENTEAFF. The CDR3 DNA reads as TGTGCCAGTAGTATCTGGGAGAACACTGAAGCTTTCTTT.

This clonotype was seen a few times. This chain joins TRBV6-2 or TRBV6-3 and TRBJ2-5, with 12 bases aligning to TRBD2. From germline, CDR1 is MNHEY and CDR2 SVGEGT. The CDR3 loop spans 18 amino acids. Germline trimming cut 5 bases from V and 2 bases from J; bases unmatched to any gene: 12. In DNA form, the CDR3 reads TGTGCCAGCAGTGAGGGATACCGACTAGCGGGAGAACAAGAGACCCAGTACTTC. It encodes CASSEGYRLAGEQETQYF.

In its sample, this clonotype was seen many times. This chain connects TRBV15 to TRBJ2-3; 9 positions agree with TRBD1. Germline lookup yields CDR1 LNHNV and CDR2 YYDKDF (reference sequence). The V gene end was trimmed by 4 bases and the J gene end by 1 base; junction bases not matched to a gene: 3. This CDR3 contains 15 residues. CDR3 DNA: TGTGCCACCAGCACTAACAGGGGGCGCACAGATACGCAGTATTTT. Encoded protein: CATSTNRGRTDTQYF.

Ten or more counts support this clonotype. The rearrangement uses TRBV29-1 and TRBJ2-7, with D unclear. The CDR3 is made up of 14 amino acids. The V gene lost 7 bases and the J gene lost 2 bases, with 18 bases spanning the gap. Germline V gene data show CDR1 as SQVTM and CDR2 as ANQGSEA. DNA for the CDR3: TGCAGCGCGTCCGAAGGCCAAATCCCCTACGAGCAGTACTTC. It translates to CSASEGQIPYEQYF.

This clonotype has just a few counts. V and J are TRBV12-3 or TRBV12-4 and TRBJ1-2, with 7 positions matching TRBD1. After removal of 4 bases from V and 7 bases from J, the junction contained 6 bases not matched to a gene. This CDR3 comprises 13 residues. DNA of the CDR3: TGTGCCAGCAGTTGGGACAGTATTGCTGGCTACACCTTC. This sequence encodes CASSWDSIAGYTF.

This clonotype was counted ten times or more. The chain uses TRBV24-1 and TRBJ2-3; D possibly corresponds to TRBD1 (5 bases). CDR1 KGHDR and CDR2 SFDVKD come from the germline V gene. The CDR3 sequence is 16 residues long. The V gene lost 4 bases and the J gene lost 0 bases, with 13 bases spanning the gap. The CDR3 DNA reads TGTGCCACCAGTGACTGGGGCTCTTCCAGCACAGATACGCAGTATTTT. Translating gives CATSDWGSSSTDTQYF.

This chain joins TRBV12-3 or TRBV12-4 and TRBJ1-1; D gene unclear. V was cut by 7 bases and J by 11 bases, with 17 bases left in between. The CDR3 is 12 residues long. CDR3 sequence reads: CASTLDLGRAFF. In nucleotides, the CDR3 is TGTGCCAGCACCCTGGACCTCGGCCGGGCTTTCTTT.

There are many counts of this clonotype. The rearrangement links TRBV18 to TRBJ1-4; D is uncertain. Trimming shortened V by 3 bases and J by 8 bases, and 7 bases separated the two germline ends. Germline V lookup: CDR1 KGHSH, CDR2 LQKENI. There are 12 residues in the CDR3. CDR3 bases: TGTGCCAGCTCACCTTCGGGGGAAAAACTGTTTTTT. Its protein is CASSPSGEKLFF.

J is TRBJ2-5 and V is TRBV19; tentative D call: TRBD2 (5 bases). The CDR3 runs 14 residues. Trimming removed 7 bases from V and 2 bases from J, with 14 bases in between. CDR1 is LNHDA, CDR2 SQIVND, per germline (reference sequence). CDR3 sequence: CASKNGISQETQYF. For the CDR3, the DNA is TGTGCCAGTAAAAACGGGATCTCTCAAGAGACCCAGTACTTC.

This clonotype was seen a few times. The chain joins TRBV20-1 to TRBJ2-2; D is undetermined. Trimming shortened V by 0 bases and J by 4 bases, and 15 bases separated the two germline ends. Germline V gene sequence: CDR1 DFQATT, CDR2 SNEGSKA (reference sequence). The CDR3 runs to 16 residues. The CDR3 sequence is CSARDTRLGVTGELFF. CDR3 nucleotides: TGCAGTGCTAGAGATACGAGGCTTGGGGTCACCGGGGAGCTGTTTTTT.

Judged by abundance, this clonotype is medium-sized. One junction end does not reproduce the germline sequence, and a read error may be involved. The chain has TRBV7-7 and TRBJ2-1; D gene uncertain. Germline CDR1 and CDR2: SSHAT and FNYEAQ (reference sequence). The CDR3 covers 13 residues. CDR3 DNA: TGTGCTAGCAGCTTGTCACTACCCGACGAGCAGTTCTTC. This translates into CASSLSLPDEQFF.

V gene TRBV27 combines with J gene TRBJ2-2; 9 bases align to TRBD2. J gave up 4 bases and V 5 bases, and 8 bases lay outside the gene matches. Germline V lookup: CDR1 MNHEY, CDR2 SMNVEV (reference sequence). The CDR3 sequence is 16 residues long. The CDR3 sequence: CASSLRTSVPTGELFF. In DNA form, the CDR3 reads TGTGCCAGCAGTCTCCGGACTAGCGTTCCCACCGGGGAGCTGTTTTTT.

A single count supports this clonotype. Because the CDR3's place on the DNA is in doubt, the DNA is left out and the CDR3 is given as listed by TCRdb. The chain uses TRBV7-2 and TRBJ2-3; TRBD1 was called by the table and not checked on the DNA. Looked up from germline, CDR1 is SGHTA and CDR2 is FQGNSA. 20 amino acids form the CDR3, both terminal residues included. Here the CDR3 reads CASSFYICSAGGRSLDTQYF.

The J gene is TRBJ1-2, the V gene TRBV20-1, with TRBD1 identical over 7 bases. The germline CDR1 and CDR2 sequences are DFQATT and SNEGSKA (reference sequence). Trimming removed 2 bases from V and 6 bases from J; junction bases left unmatched: 9. The CDR3 totals 14 residues. The CDR3 nucleotides are TGCAGTGCTAGATCGATTCCGGGACAGCATGGCTACACCTTC. It codes for CSARSIPGQHGYTF.

This clonotype was observed a handful of times. The chain recombines TRBV15 with TRBJ2-1; 11 nucleotides line up with TRBD2. V lost 0 bases to trimming and J lost 0 bases; unmatched junction nucleotides: 19. CDR3 length equals 23 residues. Germline CDR1 and CDR2: LNHNV and YYDKDF (reference sequence). The CDR3 DNA sequence: TGTGCCACCAGCAGAGAAAAAGTCCCGACTAGCGGGACCATCCAGAGCTCCTACAATGAGCAGTTCTTC. This sequence encodes CATSREKVPTSGTIQSSYNEQFF. Full variable domain (outside the CDR3, taken from reference TRBV15 and TRBJ2-1): DAMVIQNPRYQVTQFGKPVTLSCSQTLNHNVMYWYQQKSSQAPKLLFHYYDKDFNNEADTPDNFQSRRPNTSFCFLDIRSPGLGDTAMYLCATSREKVPTSGTIQSSYNEQFFGPGTRLTVL.

J is TRBJ2-3 and V is TRBV7-8; the D gene is possibly TRBD2 (7 bases). Germline values: CDR1 SGHVS, CDR2 FQNEAQ. The V and J ends lost 2 bases and 3 bases respectively, with 15 bases between them. This CDR3 spans 16 amino acids. Written as DNA, the CDR3 is TGTGCCAGCAGCTTAAAGCGGGACACAACGACAGATACGCAGTATTTT. Its translation: CASSLKRDTTTDTQYF.